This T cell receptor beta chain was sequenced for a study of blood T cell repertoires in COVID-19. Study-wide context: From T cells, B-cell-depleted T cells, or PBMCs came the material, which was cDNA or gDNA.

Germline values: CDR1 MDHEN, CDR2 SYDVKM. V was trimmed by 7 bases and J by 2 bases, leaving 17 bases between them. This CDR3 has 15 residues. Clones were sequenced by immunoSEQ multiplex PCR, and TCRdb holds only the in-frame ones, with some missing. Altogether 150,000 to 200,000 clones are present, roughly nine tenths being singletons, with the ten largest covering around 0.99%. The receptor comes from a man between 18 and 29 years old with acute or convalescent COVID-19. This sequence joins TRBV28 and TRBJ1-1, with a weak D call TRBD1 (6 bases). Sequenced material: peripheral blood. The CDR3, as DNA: TGTGCCAGCATCTCTGCTCCGGACAGAAACACTGAAGCTTTCTTT. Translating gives CASISAPDRNTEAFF.